The sample holds a few counts of the clone carrying this TCR beta chain. The antigen remains unidentified. Germline loops: CDR1 SEHNR, CDR2 FQNEAQ (reference sequence). The CDR3 spans 15 residues. The V end lost 6 bases, the J end lost 3 bases, and 18 bases lay between the germline ends. Unique molecular identifiers were present on the cDNA, and a universal primer site came from template switching. TCRdb fed the 5' RACE reads into MiXCR, producing one record per CDR3 protein. The sample has 500,000 to 650,000 distinct CDR3 sequences, approximately 20% seen once. The data belong to a study of identical twins. Whole-study findings and limits: Because invariant MAIT and iNKT cells could be present, zero-insertion analyses could be partly confounded. Twin sharing of out-of-frame TCR alpha was underestimated by models in monozygotic pairs.

The data also belong to a second study, concerning yellow fever vaccine responses in identical twins. That publication notes: A vaccine T cell response that seemed partly convergent and partly personalized was reported in twins.

The TCR was taken from a woman under 30 in good health. The sequencing sample was made of CD4+ T cells sorted from blood. V is TRBV7-9 and J is TRBJ2-7; D may be TRBD2 (7 bases). CDR3 residues: CASRGRLAGDYEQYF. Written as DNA, the CDR3 is TGTGCCAGCAGGGGTCGACTAGCAGGGGACTACGAGCAGTACTTC.